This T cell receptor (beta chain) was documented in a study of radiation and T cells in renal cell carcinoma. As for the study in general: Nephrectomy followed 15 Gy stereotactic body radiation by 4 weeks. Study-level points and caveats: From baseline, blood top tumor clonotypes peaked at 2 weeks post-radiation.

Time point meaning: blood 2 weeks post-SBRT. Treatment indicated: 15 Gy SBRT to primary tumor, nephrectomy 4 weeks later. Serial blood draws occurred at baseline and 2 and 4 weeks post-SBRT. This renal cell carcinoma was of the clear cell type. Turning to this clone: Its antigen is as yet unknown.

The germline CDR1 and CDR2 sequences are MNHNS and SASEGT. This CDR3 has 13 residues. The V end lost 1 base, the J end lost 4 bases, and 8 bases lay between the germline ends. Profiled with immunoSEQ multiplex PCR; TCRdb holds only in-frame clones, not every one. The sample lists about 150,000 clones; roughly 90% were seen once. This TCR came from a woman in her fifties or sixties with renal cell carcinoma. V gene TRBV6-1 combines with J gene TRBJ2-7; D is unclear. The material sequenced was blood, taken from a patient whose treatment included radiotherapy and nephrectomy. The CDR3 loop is CASSEGFGYEQYF. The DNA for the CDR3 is TGTGCCAGCAGTGAAGGGTTTGGGTACGAGCAGTACTTC.